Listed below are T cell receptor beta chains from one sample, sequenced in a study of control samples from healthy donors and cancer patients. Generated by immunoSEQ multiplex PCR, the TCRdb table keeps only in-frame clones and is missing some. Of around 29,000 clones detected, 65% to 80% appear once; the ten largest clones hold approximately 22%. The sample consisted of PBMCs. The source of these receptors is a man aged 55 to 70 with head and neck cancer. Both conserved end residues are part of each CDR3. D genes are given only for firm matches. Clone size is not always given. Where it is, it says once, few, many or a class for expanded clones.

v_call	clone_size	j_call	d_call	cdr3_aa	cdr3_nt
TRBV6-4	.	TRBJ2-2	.	CASKRGTNTGELFF	TGTGCCAGCAAAAGAGGGACGAACACCGGGGAGCTGTTTTTT
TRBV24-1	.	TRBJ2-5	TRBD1	CATSDSARDSTETQYF	TGTGCCACCAGTGATTCCGCCCGGGACAGTACGGAGACCCAGTACTTC
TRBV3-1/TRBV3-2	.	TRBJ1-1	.	CASSQRHGDTEAFF	TGTGCCAGCAGCCAACGGCATGGGGACACTGAAGCTTTCTTT
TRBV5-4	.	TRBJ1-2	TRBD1	CASQGQQNSYTF	TGTGCCAGCCAGGGACAGCAAAATAGCTACACCTTC
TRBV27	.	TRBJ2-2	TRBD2	CASSLSRLAGGPSLRTGELFF	TGTGCCAGCAGTTTATCTCGACTAGCGGGAGGGCCCTCGTTGAGAACCGGGGAGCTGTTTTTT
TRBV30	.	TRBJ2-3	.	CAWSVGEDTQYF	TGTGCCTGGAGTGTTGGGGAAGATACGCAGTATTTT
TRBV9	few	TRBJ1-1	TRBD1	CASSVAWGTGEDTEAFF	TGTGCCAGCAGCGTAGCTTGGGGGACAGGGGAAGACACTGAAGCTTTCTTT
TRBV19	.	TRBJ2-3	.	CASTQAGGTSTDTQYF	TGTGCCAGTACCCAAGCCGGCGGGACTAGCACAGATACGCAGTATTTT
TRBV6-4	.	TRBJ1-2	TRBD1	CASSITGDSGYGYTF	TGTGCCAGCAGTATAACTGGGGACAGTGGCTATGGCTACACCTTC
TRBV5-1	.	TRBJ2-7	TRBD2	CASRYTPGTGRGGSSYEQYF	TGCGCCAGCAGATACACACCGGGGACCGGGCGCGGGGGGAGCTCCTACGAGCAGTACTTC
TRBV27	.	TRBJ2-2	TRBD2	CASSRTSVISGELFF	TGTGCCAGCAGCCGGACTAGTGTAATCTCCGGGGAGCTGTTTTTT
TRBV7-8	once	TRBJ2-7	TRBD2	CASSPSTSGRGRYEQYF	TGTGCCAGCAGCCCATCCACTAGCGGGAGAGGTCGATACGAGCAGTACTTC
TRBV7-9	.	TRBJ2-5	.	CASSFGLLGGGETQYF	TGTGCCAGCAGCTTTGGTTTACTCGGAGGGGGAGAGACCCAGTACTTC
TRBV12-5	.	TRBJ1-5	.	CASAAPYQPQHF	TGTGCTAGTGCCGCGCCCTATCAGCCCCAGCATTTT
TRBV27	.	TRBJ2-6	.	CASSQEGDVLTF	TGTGCCAGCAGTCAAGAGGGGGACGTCCTGACTTTC